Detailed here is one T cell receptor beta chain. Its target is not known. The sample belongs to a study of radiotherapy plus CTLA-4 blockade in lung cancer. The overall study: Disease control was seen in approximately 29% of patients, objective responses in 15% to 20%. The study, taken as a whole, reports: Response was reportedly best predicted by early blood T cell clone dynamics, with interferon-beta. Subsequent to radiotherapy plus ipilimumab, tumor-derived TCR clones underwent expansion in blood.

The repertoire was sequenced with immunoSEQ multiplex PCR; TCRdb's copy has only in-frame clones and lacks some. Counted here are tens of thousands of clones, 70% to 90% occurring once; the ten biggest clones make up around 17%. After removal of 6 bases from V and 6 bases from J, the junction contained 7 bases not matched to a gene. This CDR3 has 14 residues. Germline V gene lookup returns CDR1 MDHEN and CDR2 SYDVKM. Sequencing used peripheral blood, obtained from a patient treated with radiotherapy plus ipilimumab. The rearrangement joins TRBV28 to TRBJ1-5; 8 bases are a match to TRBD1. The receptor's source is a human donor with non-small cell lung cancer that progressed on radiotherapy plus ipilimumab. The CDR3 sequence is CASRRQGSIQPQHF. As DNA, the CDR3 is TGTGCCAGCAGACGACAGGGGAGTATTCAGCCCCAGCATTTT.